This T cell receptor (beta chain) originates from a study of OX40 agonist ivuxolimab in advanced cancers. As for the study in general: Antecedent anti-PD-1, anti-PD-L1 or anti-CTLA-4 therapy was permissible, with under 50% having received some. Study conclusions and caveats: Both blood CD4+ and CD8+ T cells showed clonal growth by week 6 at 0.1 to 3.0 mg/kg. Partial responders at 0.1-3.0 mg/kg showed near-lowest clonal expansion.

Patients were ruled out by autoimmune disease history or systemic immunosuppression. TCRdb keeps only in-frame clones here, not all; method: immunoSEQ multiplex PCR. The sample lists 14,000 to 15,000 clones; about 89% were seen once. Germline CDR1 SGHVS, CDR2 FNYEAQ. J gave up 3 bases and V 5 bases, and 7 bases lay outside the gene matches. This CDR3 comprises 16 residues. As concerns this clone: The target antigen is unknown.

This clonotype was sampled from an adult with an advanced solid tumor such as melanoma, head and neck, liver or kidney cancer. The chain is built from TRBV7-6 and TRBJ2-3; 11 nucleotides agree with TRBD2. The sequences come from CD4+ or CD8+ T cells sorted from blood, collected in a trial of the OX40 agonist ivuxolimab. CDR3 region: CASSPGTSGSTDTQYF. The DNA for the CDR3 is TGTGCCAGCAGCCCAGGGACTAGCGGCTCAACAGATACGCAGTATTTT.